This T cell receptor (beta chain) was identified in a study of identical twins. Details on this clonotype: Its antigen is still unknown.

A universal primer site arose from template switching, and cDNA bore unique molecular identifiers. TCRdb re-derived calls from the 5' RACE reads in MiXCR, one entry per CDR3 protein. This repertoire shows hundreds of thousands of distinct CDR3 sequences, around 5.7% found once; its top ten account for approximately 1.6%. Points from the study as a whole: It was out-of-frame TCR alpha sharing in monozygotic twins that models underestimated. Beta clonotypes that were abundant in cord blood contained fewer insertions, a pattern absent from memory repertoires.

Source material: naive T cells sorted from blood. The sequence came from a man in his late teens or twenties in good health.

CDR3 loop: CASSSQGLEQPQHF. The CDR3 nucleotides read TGTGCCAGCAGTTCACAGGGCCTTGAGCAGCCCCAGCATTTT. The chain uses TRBV27 and TRBJ1-5, with a tentative D call TRBD1 (6 bases). Per germline, CDR1 MNHEY and CDR2 SMNVEV (reference sequence). The V gene lost 4 bases and the J gene lost 7 bases, with 14 bases spanning the gap. The length of the CDR3 is 14 residues.